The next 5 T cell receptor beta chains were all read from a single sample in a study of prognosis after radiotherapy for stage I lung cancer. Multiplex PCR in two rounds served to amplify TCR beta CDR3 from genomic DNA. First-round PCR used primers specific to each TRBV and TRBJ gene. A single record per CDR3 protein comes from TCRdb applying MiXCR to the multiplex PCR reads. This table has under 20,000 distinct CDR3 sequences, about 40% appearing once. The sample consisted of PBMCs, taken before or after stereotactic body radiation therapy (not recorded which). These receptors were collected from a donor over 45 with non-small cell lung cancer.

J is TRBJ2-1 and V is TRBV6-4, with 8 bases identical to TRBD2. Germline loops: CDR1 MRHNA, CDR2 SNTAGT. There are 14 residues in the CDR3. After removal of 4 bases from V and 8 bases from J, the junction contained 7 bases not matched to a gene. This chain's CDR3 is CASSVEIGRDEQFF. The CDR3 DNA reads TGTGCCAGCAGTGTTGAGATCGGGAGGGATGAGCAGTTCTTC.

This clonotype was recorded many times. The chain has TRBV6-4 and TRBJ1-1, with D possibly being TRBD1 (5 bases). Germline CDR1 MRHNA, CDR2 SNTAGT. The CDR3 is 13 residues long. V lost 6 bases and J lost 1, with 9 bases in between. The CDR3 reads CASRLGGNTEAFF. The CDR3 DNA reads TGTGCCAGCAGACTCGGGGGGAACACTGAAGCTTTCTTT.

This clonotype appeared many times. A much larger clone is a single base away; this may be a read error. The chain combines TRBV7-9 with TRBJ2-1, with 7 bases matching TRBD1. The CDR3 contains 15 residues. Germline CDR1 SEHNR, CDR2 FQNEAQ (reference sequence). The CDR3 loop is CACSSTGTVYNEQFF. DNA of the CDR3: TGTGCCTGCAGCTCGACCGGGACAGTATACAATGAGCAGTTCTTC.

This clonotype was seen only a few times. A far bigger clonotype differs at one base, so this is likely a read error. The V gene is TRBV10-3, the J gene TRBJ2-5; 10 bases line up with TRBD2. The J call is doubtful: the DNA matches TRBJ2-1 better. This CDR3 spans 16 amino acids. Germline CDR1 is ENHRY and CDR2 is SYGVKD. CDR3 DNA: TGTGCCATCAGTGAGACTCTAGCGGGGGTTTGCAATGAGCAGTTCTTC. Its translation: CAISETLAGVCNEQFF.

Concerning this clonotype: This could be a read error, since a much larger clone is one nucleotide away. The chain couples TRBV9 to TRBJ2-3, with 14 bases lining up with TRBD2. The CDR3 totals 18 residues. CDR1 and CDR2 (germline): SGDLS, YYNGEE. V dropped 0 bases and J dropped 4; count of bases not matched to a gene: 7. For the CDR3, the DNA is TGTGCCAGCAGCGTAGGGACTAGCGGGGGGCAAGGGGCAGATACGCAGTATTTT. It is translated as CASSVGTSGGQGADTQYF.